The source of this TCR beta chain is a study of cytomegalovirus exposure and HLA in healthy donors. The CDR3 runs 14 residues. Germline assignment: CDR1 SGHRS and CDR2 YFSETQ. Germline trimming cut 2 bases from V and 0 bases from J; bases unmatched to any gene: 1. Findings and limits, study-wide: It is likely that the observed cluster of highly shared sequence variants was a sequencing artifact. Beyond CMV serostatus, there was no information to go on about immune exposure. In an earlier analysis, productive rearrangement rates for most beta V segments clustered near 87% or 30%.

Regarding this clone: As yet, its antigen is unknown.

The PCR used 60 Vbeta and 13 Jbeta primers. Authors' processing steps: In a later analysis, the count reached 80 million or so unique TCR beta chains, with roughly 12 million shared. This table comes from immunoSEQ multiplex PCR, and its TCRdb copy is limited to in-frame clones, with some not included. V, J and clone size were drawn from that table, and D and trimming were deduced from the DNA. The sample records about 160,000 clones, 60% to 80% being singletons. This clonotype originated in a middle-aged woman in good health and CMV-seropositive. Source material: PBMCs. The genes are TRBV5-1 and TRBJ2-7, with 8 positions matching TRBD2. The chain's CDR3 is CASSFSGDSYEQYF. The CDR3 DNA is TGCGCCAGCAGCTTTAGCGGGGACTCCTACGAGCAGTACTTC.